This TCR beta chain derives from a study of T cell clonality in common variable immunodeficiency. Study findings and constraints: Fewer TCRbeta clones were shared among CVID subjects than controls.

This clone was seen at least ten times. The target antigen is unknown. The CDR3 end falls 3 residues outside the read, so it is completed with the germline J gene. Data came from immunoSEQ multiplex PCR; TCRdb stores just in-frame clones and leaves some out. This sample includes about 64,000 clones with no singletons; its ten biggest clones take up 1.5% to 2%. The V segment lost 2 bases and the J segment 2 bases; nucleotides outside the gene matches: 7. Per germline, CDR1 DFQATT and CDR2 SNEGSKA (reference sequence). The CDR3 is 15 residues long. Sequencing was carried out using peripheral blood mononuclear cells. The receptor comes from a person aged 18 to 75 in good health. The J gene is TRBJ1-2, the V gene TRBV20-1; 8 bases map to TRBD1. The CDR3 spells CSARTRQGRNYGYTF. Incomplete CDR3 DNA: TGCAGTGCTAGAACACGACAGGGGCGAAACTATGGC.